This T cell receptor (gamma chain) emerged from a study of gamma delta lymphoproliferative disorders and STAT genes. Genomic DNA from isolated PBMCs served as the sequencing template. The control group comprised age- and sex-matched healthy adult blood donors. J gave up 3 bases and V 8 bases, and 5 bases lay outside the gene matches. The CDR3 has 12 amino acids. TCRdb reanalysed the multiplex PCR reads with CATT. The sample records fewer than 550 gamma-chain clones, around 29% being singletons. This clone qualifies as large. This sample also contains other DNA sequences that code for the same CDR3. The chain couples TRGV10 to TRGJ1 or TRGJ2. TCRdb gives no J gene; it was assigned here by matching the DNA to germline. TRGV10 carries the ORF label, with uncertain function. The TCR originated in a human donor in good health. The sample was blood. CDR3 sequence reads: CAAWVSYYKKLF. In DNA, the CDR3 is TGTGCTGCGTGGGTTTCTTATTATAAGAAACTCTTT.